The T cell receptor beta chain under discussion was sequenced for a study of blood T cells in healthy people across ages. Overall study findings and caveats: One million T cells yielded diversity estimates that were considered underestimates. Correlation between TCR beta diversity and naive T cell percentage was strong.

A second 7 to 11 cycle PCR used barcoded and J-beta primers. Tags on each cDNA molecule came from a template-switch adaptor with 12 random nucleotides. MiXCR, applied by TCRdb to the 5' RACE reads, yields one record per CDR3 protein. The data show about 720,000 distinct CDR3 sequences, 22% seen once. The germline CDR1 and CDR2 sequences are KGHDR and SFDVKD. The V end lost 5 bases, the J end lost 4 bases, and 6 bases lay between the germline ends. The CDR3 covers 12 residues. Concerning this clonotype itself: What it recognizes is unknown.

Sequencing was performed on blood. This clonotype was obtained from a man between 65 and 85 years old in good health. The chain employs TRBV24-1 and TRBJ2-3; D not certain. CDR3 in amino acids: CATSAVADTQYF. CDR3 sequence (DNA): TGTGCCACCAGTGCTGTTGCAGATACGCAGTATTTT.